Listed below are T cell receptor beta chains from one sample, sequenced in a study of blood T cell repertoires in COVID-19. Method: immunoSEQ multiplex PCR; TCRdb's copy keeps in-frame clones and lacks some. The sample lists about 85,000 clones, approximately 90% seen once, with roughly 5% in the top ten. Sequencing was carried out using peripheral blood. The receptor source for this set is a man aged 55 to 70 with acute or convalescent COVID-19. Each CDR3 is given with its conserved first and last residue. D genes are given only for firm matches. Clone size is stated in some rows and not others, as once, few, many or a class when expanded.

size: NA
V: TRBV19
D: NA
J: TRBJ2-3
CDR3: CASSSRQGLDTQYF
DNA: TGTGCCAGTAGTTCGCGACAGGGACTAGATACGCAGTATTTT

size: once
V: TRBV7-2
D: TRBD2
J: TRBJ2-3
CDR3: CASRWGLVGTDTQYF
DNA: TGTGCCAGCAGATGGGGACTAGTCGGCACAGATACGCAGTATTTT

size: NA
V: TRBV27
D: NA
J: TRBJ1-2
CDR3: CASSSRTADYGYTF
DNA: TGTGCCAGCAGTTCTCGGACAGCAGACTATGGCTACACCTTC

size: NA
V: TRBV30
D: NA
J: TRBJ1-6
CDR3: CAWSVGFGSPLHF
DNA: TGTGCCTGGAGTGTCGGTTTCGGTTCACCCCTCCACTTT

size: NA
V: TRBV6-5
D: NA
J: TRBJ1-5
CDR3: CASRRDLSNQPQHF
DNA: TGTGCCAGCAGGAGGGACTTGAGCAATCAGCCCCAGCATTTT

size: NA
V: TRBV18
D: NA
J: TRBJ2-7
CDR3: CASSGAVREQYF
DNA: TGTGCCAGCTCAGGGGCGGTCAGGGAGCAGTACTTC

size: NA
V: TRBV28
D: TRBD1
J: TRBJ1-1
CDR3: CASSLGGQGASEAFF
DNA: TGTGCCAGCAGTTTGGGTGGACAGGGGGCTAGTGAAGCTTTCTTT

size: NA
V: TRBV7-2
D: TRBD1
J: TRBJ2-7
CDR3: CASRRGTGSSYEQYF
DNA: TGTGCCAGCAGACGTGGGACAGGGAGCTCCTACGAGCAGTACTTC

size: NA
V: TRBV7-8
D: NA
J: TRBJ2-3
CDR3: CASKGRVGGTDTQYF
DNA: TGTGCCAGCAAAGGCCGGGTCGGGGGCACAGATACGCAGTATTTT

size: NA
V: TRBV7-2
D: NA
J: TRBJ1-5
CDR3: CASSLRSNQPQHF
DNA: TGTGCCAGCAGCTTGCGTAGCAATCAGCCCCAGCATTTT

size: once
V: TRBV30
D: TRBD1
J: TRBJ1-5
CDR3: CAWTSGQNQPQHF
DNA: TGTGCCTGGACCTCGGGACAGAATCAGCCCCAGCATTTT

size: NA
V: TRBV9
D: NA
J: TRBJ1-1
CDR3: CASSVDSTNTEAFF
DNA: TGTGCCAGCAGCGTTGACAGTACCAACACTGAAGCTTTCTTT

size: few
V: TRBV27
D: TRBD1
J: TRBJ1-1
CDR3: CASSGDRVDEAFF
DNA: TGTGCCAGCAGTGGGGACAGGGTCGATGAAGCTTTCTTT

size: NA
V: TRBV3-1/TRBV3-2
D: TRBD1
J: TRBJ1-1
CDR3: CASSQTGTVNTEAFF
DNA: TGTGCCAGCAGCCAGACAGGGACGGTGAACACTGAAGCTTTCTTT

size: NA
V: TRBV5-1
D: NA
J: TRBJ1-3
CDR3: CASSLAVQRSGNTIYF
DNA: TGCGCCAGCAGCTTGGCCGTGCAGCGCTCTGGAAACACCATATATTTT

size: NA
V: TRBV10-2
D: TRBD1
J: TRBJ1-5
CDR3: CASRQGADQPQHF
DNA: TGCGCCAGCAGACAGGGGGCAGACCAGCCCCAGCATTTT

size: NA
V: TRBV3-1/TRBV3-2
D: TRBD1
J: TRBJ1-1
CDR3: CASSPNTGGVDTEAFF
DNA: TGTGCCAGCAGCCCGAACACAGGGGGAGTCGACACTGAAGCTTTCTTT

size: NA
V: TRBV28
D: TRBD2
J: TRBJ2-3
CDR3: CASSSLGRGEHTQYF
DNA: TGTGCCAGCAGTTCCCTAGGGCGGGGGGAACATACGCAGTATTTT

size: NA
V: TRBV6-5
D: NA
J: TRBJ1-2
CDR3: CASSRIIPTNYGYTF
DNA: TGTGCCAGCAGTCGCATTATCCCTACTAACTATGGCTACACCTTC

size: NA
V: TRBV10-1
D: NA
J: TRBJ1-2
CDR3: CASRSERPAWYGYTF
DNA: TGCGCCAGCAGGAGCGAGAGGCCCGCTTGGTATGGCTACACCTTC

size: once
V: TRBV29-1
D: NA
J: TRBJ1-1
CDR3: CSVRRRVDTEAFF
DNA: TGCAGCGTCCGGAGGAGGGTGGACACTGAAGCTTTCTTT

size: NA
V: TRBV30
D: NA
J: TRBJ1-1
CDR3: CAWSRENTEAFF
DNA: TGTGCCTGGAGTCGGGAGAACACTGAAGCTTTCTTT

size: NA
V: TRBV3-1/TRBV3-2
D: TRBD1
J: TRBJ1-2
CDR3: CASRQGDGYTF
DNA: TGTGCCAGCAGGCAGGGGGATGGCTACACCTTC

size: NA
V: TRBV9
D: TRBD2
J: TRBJ2-1
CDR3: CASSVGGESYNEQFF
DNA: TGTGCCAGCAGCGTTGGGGGGGAGTCCTACAATGAGCAGTTCTTC

size: NA
V: TRBV19
D: NA
J: TRBJ2-3
CDR3: CASSKGTAGSTDTQYF
DNA: TGTGCCAGTAGTAAAGGGACGGCGGGGAGCACAGATACGCAGTATTTT

size: NA
V: TRBV2
D: TRBD1
J: TRBJ1-5
CDR3: CASSEGTGDQPQHF
DNA: TGTGCCAGCAGTGAAGGGACAGGGGATCAGCCCCAGCATTTT

size: NA
V: TRBV12-3/TRBV12-4
D: TRBD1
J: TRBJ2-4
CDR3: CASTWDRNIQYF
DNA: TGTGCCAGCACCTGGGACAGGAACATTCAGTACTTC

size: NA
V: TRBV5-1
D: TRBD1
J: TRBJ2-2
CDR3: CASSPPGTGDTGELFF
DNA: TGCGCCAGCAGCCCCCCCGGGACAGGGGACACCGGGGAGCTGTTTTTT

size: NA
V: TRBV30
D: NA
J: TRBJ1-4
CDR3: CAWNRQGGEKLFF
DNA: TGTGCCTGGAATAGGCAGGGCGGCGAAAAACTGTTTTTT

size: NA
V: TRBV5-1
D: TRBD2
J: TRBJ2-7
CDR3: CASGLAAGGRSYEQYF
DNA: TGCGCCAGCGGCCTTGCAGCGGGGGGGAGGTCCTACGAGCAGTACTTC